This T cell receptor (beta chain) is drawn from a study of blood T cell repertoires in COVID-19. This CDR3 has 13 residues. The J segment lost 3 bases and the V segment lost 5 bases, leaving 1 base of the junction unmatched. Profiled with immunoSEQ multiplex PCR; TCRdb holds only in-frame clones, not every one. Of about 330,000 clones detected, over 75% appear once; the ten largest clones hold about 5%. Sequencing input: PBMCs or T cells enriched from blood (not recorded which). The receptor was isolated from a man under 40 who had recovered from COVID-19. The chain is built from TRBV12-3 or TRBV12-4 and TRBJ1-2; 9 nucleotides align to TRBD1. The CDR3 nucleotides read TGTGCCAGCAGTGGACAGGGGTACTATGGCTACACCTTC. Residues: CASSGQGYYGYTF.